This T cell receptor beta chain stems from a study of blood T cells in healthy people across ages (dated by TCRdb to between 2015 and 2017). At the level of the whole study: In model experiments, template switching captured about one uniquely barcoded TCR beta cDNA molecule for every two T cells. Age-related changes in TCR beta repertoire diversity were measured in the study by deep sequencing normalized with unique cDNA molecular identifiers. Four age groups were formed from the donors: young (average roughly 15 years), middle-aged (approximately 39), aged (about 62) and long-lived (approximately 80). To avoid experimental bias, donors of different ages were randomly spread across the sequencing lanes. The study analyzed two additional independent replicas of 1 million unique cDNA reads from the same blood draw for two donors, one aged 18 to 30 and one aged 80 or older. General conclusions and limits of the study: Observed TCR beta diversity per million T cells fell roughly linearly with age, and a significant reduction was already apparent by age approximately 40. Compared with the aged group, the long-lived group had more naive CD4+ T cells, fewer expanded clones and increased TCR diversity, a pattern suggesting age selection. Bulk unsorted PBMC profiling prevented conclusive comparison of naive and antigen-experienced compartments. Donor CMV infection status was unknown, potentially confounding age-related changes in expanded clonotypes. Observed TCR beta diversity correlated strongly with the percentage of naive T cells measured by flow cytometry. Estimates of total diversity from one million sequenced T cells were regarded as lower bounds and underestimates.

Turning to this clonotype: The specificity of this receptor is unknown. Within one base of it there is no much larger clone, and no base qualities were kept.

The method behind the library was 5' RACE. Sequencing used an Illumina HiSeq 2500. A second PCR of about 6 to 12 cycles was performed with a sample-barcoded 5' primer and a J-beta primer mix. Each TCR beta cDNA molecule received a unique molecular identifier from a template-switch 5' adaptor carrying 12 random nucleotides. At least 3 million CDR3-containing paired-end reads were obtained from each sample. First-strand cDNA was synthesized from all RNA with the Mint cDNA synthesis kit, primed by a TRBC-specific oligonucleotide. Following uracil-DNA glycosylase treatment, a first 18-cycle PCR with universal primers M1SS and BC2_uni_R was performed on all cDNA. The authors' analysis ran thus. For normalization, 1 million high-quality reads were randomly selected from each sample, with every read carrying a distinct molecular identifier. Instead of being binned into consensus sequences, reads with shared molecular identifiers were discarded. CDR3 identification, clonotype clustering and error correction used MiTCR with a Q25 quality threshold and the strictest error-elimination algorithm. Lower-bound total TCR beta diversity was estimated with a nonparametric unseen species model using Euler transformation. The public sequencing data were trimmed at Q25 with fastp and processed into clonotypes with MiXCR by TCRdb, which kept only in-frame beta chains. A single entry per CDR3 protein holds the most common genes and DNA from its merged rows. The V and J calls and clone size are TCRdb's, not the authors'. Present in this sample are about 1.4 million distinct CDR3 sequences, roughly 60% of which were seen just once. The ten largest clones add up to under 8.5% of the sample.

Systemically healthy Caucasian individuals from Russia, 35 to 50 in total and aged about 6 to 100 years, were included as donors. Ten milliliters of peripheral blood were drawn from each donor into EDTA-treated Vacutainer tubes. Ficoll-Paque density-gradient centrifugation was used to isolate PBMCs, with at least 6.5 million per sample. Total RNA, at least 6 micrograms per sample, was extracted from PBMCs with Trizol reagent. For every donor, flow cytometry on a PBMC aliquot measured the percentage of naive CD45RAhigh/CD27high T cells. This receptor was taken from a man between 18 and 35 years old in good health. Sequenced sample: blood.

CDR3 reads: CASSATGQAGQETQYF. The DNA reads as follows: TGTGCCAGCAGTGCAACGGGACAGGCGGGGCAAGAGACCCAGTACTTC. The rearrangement combines TRBV25-1 with TRBJ2-5; the central 8 bases match TRBD1. The germline V gene sets CDR1 to MGHDK and CDR2 to SYGVNS. From the cysteine up to the phenylalanine, the CDR3 has a length of 16 residues. The only DNA kept is the CDR3, 48 bases in frame from the first base. From V the trimming removes 4 bases and from J it removes 2 bases, while the gene matches leave 9 bases of the junction unaccounted for.